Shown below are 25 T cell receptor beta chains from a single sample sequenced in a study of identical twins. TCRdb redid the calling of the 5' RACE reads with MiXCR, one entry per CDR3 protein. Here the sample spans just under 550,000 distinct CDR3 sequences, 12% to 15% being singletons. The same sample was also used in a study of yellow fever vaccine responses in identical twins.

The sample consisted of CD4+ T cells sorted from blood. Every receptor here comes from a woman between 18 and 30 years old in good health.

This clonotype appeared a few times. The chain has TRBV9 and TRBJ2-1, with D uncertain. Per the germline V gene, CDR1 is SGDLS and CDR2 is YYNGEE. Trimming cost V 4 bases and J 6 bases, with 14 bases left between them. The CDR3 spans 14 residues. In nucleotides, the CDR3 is TGTGCCAGCAGCCCAGTTGGAACCTCCAATGAGCAGTTCTTC. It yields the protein CASSPVGTSNEQFF.

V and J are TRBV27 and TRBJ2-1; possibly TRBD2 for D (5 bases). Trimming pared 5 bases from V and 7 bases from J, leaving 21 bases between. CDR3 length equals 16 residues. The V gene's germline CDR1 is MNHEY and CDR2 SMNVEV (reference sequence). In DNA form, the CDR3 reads TGTGCCAGCAGTGCGGCGCGGGCCGGTGATTTTAATGAGCAGTTCTTC. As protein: CASSAARAGDFNEQFF.

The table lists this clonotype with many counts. The CDR3 coding sequence is TGTGCCACCTCCGGGACCGGAGGCTACAATGAGCAGTTCTTC. It translates to CATSGTGGYNEQFF. This chain links TRBV10-3 with TRBJ2-1, with D perhaps TRBD1 or TRBD2 (5 bases each). This CDR3 has 14 amino acids. With 10 bases removed from V and 3 bases from J, the gap between germline ends came to 16 bases. Germline V gene sequence: CDR1 ENHRY, CDR2 SYGVKD.

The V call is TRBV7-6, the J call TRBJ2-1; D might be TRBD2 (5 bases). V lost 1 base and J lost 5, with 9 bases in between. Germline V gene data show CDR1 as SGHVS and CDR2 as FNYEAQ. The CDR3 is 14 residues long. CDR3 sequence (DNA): TGTGCCAGCAGCTTAGAGCCCGGGGACAATGAGCAGTTCTTC. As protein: CASSLEPGDNEQFF. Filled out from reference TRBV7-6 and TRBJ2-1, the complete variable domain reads GAGVSQSPRYKVTKRGQDVALRCDPISGHVSLYWYRQALGQGPEFLTYFNYEAQQDKSGLPNDRFSAERPEGSISTLTIQRTEQRDSAMYRCASSLEPGDNEQFFGPGTRLTVL.

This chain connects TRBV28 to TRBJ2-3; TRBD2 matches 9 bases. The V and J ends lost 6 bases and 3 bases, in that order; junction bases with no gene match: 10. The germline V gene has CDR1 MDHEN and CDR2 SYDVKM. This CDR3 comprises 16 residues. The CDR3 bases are TGTGCCAGCAGCCTTACACCGGGACTAGCAACAGATACGCAGTATTTT. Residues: CASSLTPGLATDTQYF.

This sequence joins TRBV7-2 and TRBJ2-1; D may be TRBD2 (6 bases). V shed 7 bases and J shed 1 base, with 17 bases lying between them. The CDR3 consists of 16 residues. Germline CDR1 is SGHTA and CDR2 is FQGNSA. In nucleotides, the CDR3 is TGTGCCAGCACCCTCGTTGGGCGGGGATCCTACAATGAGCAGTTCTTC. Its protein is CASTLVGRGSYNEQFF.

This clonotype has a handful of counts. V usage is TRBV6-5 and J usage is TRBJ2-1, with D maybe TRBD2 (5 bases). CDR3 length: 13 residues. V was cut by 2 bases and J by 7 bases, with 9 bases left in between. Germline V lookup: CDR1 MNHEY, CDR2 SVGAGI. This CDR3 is CASSYPAANEQFF. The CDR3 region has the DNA TGTGCCAGCAGTTACCCAGCGGCAAATGAGCAGTTCTTC.

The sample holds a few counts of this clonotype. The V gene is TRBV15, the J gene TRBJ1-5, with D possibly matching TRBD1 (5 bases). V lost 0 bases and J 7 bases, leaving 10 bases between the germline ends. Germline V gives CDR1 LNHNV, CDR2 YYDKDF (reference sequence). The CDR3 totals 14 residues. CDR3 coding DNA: TGTGCCACCAGCAGAGAGAGGGGCAGCCAGCCCCAGCATTTT. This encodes CATSRERGSQPQHF.

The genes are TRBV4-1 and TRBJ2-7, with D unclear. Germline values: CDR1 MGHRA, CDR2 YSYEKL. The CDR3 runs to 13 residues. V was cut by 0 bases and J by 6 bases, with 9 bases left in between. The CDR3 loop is CASSQDRVREQYF. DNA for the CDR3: TGCGCCAGCAGCCAAGATCGGGTACGCGAGCAGTACTTC.

CDR3 in DNA: TGCGCCAGCAGGAGGGACAGAGCAAATGGGGAGCTGTTTTTT. This gives the protein CASRRDRANGELFF. V gene TRBV10-1 combines with J gene TRBJ2-2; 7 bases fit TRBD1. V shed 6 bases, J shed 8 bases, and the junction held 9 bases outside the gene matches. The germline gives CDR1 WNHNN, CDR2 SYGVQD (reference sequence). The CDR3 totals 14 residues.

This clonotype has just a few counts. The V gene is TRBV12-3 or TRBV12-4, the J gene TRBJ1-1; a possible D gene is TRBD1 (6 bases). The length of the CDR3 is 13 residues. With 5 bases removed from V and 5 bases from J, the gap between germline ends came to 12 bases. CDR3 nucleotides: TGTGCCAGCAGTACCTACAGGGAGACTGAAGCTTTCTTT. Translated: CASSTYRETEAFF.

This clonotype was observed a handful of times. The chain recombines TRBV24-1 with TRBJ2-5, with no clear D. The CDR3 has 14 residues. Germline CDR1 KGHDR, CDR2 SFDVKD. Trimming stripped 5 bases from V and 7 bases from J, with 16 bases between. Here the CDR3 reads CATSGARTTGTQYF. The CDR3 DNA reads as TGTGCCACCAGTGGTGCCAGAACAACGGGGACCCAGTACTTC.

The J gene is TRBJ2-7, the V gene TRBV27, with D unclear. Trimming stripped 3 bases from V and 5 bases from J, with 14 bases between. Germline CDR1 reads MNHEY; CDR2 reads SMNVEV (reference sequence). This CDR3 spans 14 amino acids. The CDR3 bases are TGTGCCAGCAGTTTTAACGGTGGTGGGAACGAGCAGTACTTC. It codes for CASSFNGGGNEQYF.

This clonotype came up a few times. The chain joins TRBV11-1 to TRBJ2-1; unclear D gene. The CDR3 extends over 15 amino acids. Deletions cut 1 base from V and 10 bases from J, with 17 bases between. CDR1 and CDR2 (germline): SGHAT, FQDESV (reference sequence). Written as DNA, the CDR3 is TGTGCCAGCAGCTTAGGAGACCTAAACGGAAGCGAGCAGTTCTTC. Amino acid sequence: CASSLGDLNGSEQFF.

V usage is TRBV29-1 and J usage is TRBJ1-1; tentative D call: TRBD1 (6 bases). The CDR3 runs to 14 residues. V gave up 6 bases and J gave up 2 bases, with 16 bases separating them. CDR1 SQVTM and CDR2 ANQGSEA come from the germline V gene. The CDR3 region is CSVPERGFNTEAFF. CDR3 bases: TGCAGCGTCCCTGAGAGGGGGTTTAACACTGAAGCTTTCTTT. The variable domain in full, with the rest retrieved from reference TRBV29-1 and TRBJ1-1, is SAVISQKPSRDICQRGTSLTIQCQVDSQVTMMFWYRQQPGQSLTLIATANQGSEATYESGFVIDKFPISRPNLTFSTLTVSNMSPEDSSIYLCSVPERGFNTEAFFGQGTRLTVV.

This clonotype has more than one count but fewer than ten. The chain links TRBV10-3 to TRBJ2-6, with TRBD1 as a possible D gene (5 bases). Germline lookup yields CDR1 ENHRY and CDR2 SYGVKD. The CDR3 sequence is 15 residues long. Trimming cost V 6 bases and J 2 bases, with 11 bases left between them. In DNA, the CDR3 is TGTGCCATCAGAGAGGACACAGCTGGGGCCAACGTCCTGACTTTC. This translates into CAIREDTAGANVLTF.

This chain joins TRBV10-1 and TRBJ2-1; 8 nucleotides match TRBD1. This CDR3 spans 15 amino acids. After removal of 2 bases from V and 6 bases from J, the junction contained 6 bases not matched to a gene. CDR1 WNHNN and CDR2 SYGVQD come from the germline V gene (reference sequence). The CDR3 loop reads CASSEGTGLINEQFF. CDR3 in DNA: TGCGCCAGCAGTGAGGGGACAGGCCTGATCAATGAGCAGTTCTTC.

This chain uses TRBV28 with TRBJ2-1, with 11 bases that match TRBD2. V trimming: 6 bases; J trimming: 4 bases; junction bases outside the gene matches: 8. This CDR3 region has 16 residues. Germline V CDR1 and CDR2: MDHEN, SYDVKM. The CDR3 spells CASRPSGGPPYNEQFF. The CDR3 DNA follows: TGTGCCAGCAGACCTAGCGGGGGGCCTCCATACAATGAGCAGTTCTTC.

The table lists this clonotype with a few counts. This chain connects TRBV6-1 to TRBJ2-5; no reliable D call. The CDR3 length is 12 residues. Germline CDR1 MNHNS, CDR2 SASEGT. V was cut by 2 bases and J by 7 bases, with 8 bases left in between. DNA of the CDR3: TGTGCCAGCAGTGAATCCTGGTGGACCCAGTACTTC. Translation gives CASSESWWTQYF.

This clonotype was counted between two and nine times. CDR3 in amino acids: CASAGSTVQFF. The DNA of the CDR3 is TGTGCCTCAGCGGGCTCTACGGTGCAGTTCTTC. This chain uses TRBV10-3 with TRBJ2-1; tentative D call: TRBD2 (6 bases). The V end was cut by 11 bases, the J end by 12 bases, with 17 bases between. The CDR3 has 11 amino acids. The V gene's germline CDR1 is ENHRY and CDR2 SYGVKD.

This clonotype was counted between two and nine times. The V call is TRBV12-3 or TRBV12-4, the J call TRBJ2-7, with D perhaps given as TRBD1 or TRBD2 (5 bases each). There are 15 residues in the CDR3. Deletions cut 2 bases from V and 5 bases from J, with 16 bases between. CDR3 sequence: CASSLNGAAGHEQYV. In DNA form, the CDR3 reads TGTGCCAGCAGTTTAAACGGGGCGGCTGGCCACGAGCAGTACGTC.

CDR3 in DNA: TGTGCCAGCAGTTACGATAACACTAACTATGGCTACACCTTC. This codes for CASSYDNTNYGYTF. The chain has TRBV6-5 and TRBJ1-2; D is uncertain. CDR1 is MNHEY and CDR2 is SVGAGI in the germline V gene. The ends were cut back, 2 bases at V and 0 bases at J, with 7 bases in the middle. CDR3 length equals 14 residues.

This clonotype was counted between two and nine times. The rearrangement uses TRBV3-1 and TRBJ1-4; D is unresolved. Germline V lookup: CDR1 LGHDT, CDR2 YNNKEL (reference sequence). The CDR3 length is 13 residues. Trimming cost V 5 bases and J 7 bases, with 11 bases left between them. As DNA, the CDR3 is TGTGCCAGCAGCATGGGTCGGTTTGAAAAACTGTTTTTT. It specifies CASSMGRFEKLFF.

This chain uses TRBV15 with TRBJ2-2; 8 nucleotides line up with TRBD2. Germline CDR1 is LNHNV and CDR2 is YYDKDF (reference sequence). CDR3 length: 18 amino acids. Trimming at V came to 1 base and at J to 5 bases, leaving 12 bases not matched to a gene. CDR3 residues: CATSRGVERERLTGELFF. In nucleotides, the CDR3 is TGTGCCACCAGCAGAGGGGTCGAGCGGGAGAGGTTAACCGGGGAGCTGTTTTTT.

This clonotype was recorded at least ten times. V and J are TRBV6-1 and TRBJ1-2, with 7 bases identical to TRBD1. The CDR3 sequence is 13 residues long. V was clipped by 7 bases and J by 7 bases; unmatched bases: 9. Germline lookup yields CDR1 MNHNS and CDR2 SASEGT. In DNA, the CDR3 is TGTGCCAGCAAATCAGGGGGTCGCGGTGGCTACACCTTC. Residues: CASKSGGRGGYTF.